The entry below describes one T cell receptor beta chain. It has no known antigen specificity. One base away there is no much larger clone; base qualities are not given. Using the deep immunoSEQ assay, multiplex PCR amplified TCR CDR3 regions from genomic DNA. For each cell subset, the extracted genomic DNA was distributed evenly across all wells of several immunoSEQ 96-well plates, and each plate served as one replicate. Each replicate PCR for sorted subsets received roughly 200 ng genomic DNA, equal to about 30,000 T cell genomes. Purified libraries were quantified with a Qubit 3.0 fluorometer, sized on a Bioanalyzer 2100, and re-quantified with the KAPA Library Quantification kit. Every immunoSEQ 96-well plate was sequenced on a dedicated single-read 150-cycle Illumina NextSeq 550 flow cell. As for how the authors treated the data: Because the immunoSEQ output included only junctional sequences and no quality scores, the filtering could not be the same as the filtering used for full-length reads. Sequences were annotated with PyIR, a Python wrapper for IgBLAST v1.9, and V/J genes and CDR3 were assigned using IMGT germline references. Reads were filtered out if the reads had weak V/J assignments (E-value above 1e-6), no CDR3, stop codons, out-of-frame junctions, or ambiguous translated residues. V3J clonotypes were defined as sequences sharing the same inferred V gene, J gene, and CDR3 amino acid sequence. The percentage overlap between two repertoires was calculated by dividing the number of shared unique clonotypes by the size of the smaller repertoire. Three approaches were used to assess repertoire richness: RTK rarefaction, the Chao1 estimator, and Recon v2.1 estimates of unobserved clonotypes. Generation probabilities were computed with OLGA for all TCRbeta clonotypes obtained by the gDNA method from several donors. Not all clones reach the TCRdb copy of this immuneACCESS table, which keeps in-frame sequences only. Checked studies attribute under half of the gap to unresolved V genes and leave the rest unexplained. D and trimming come from the DNA, and the V and J calls and clone size come from that table. The sample profile shows about 1.1 million clones; about 80% of them were found once. The ten most abundant clones make up more than 0.55% of the sample.

This record comes from a study of shared clonotypes between healthy human individuals (TCRdb year 2020). Context from the whole study: The cohort comprised two women and a few men aged 18 to 49 years. For each donor, CD4 naive and CD4 memory were each given three plates, CD8 naive was given two plates, and CD8 memory was given one plate. To estimate repertoire size and how much clonotype sharing occurs between individuals, the study deeply sequenced the blood TCR repertoires of several healthy adults. Libraries were prepared and TCR repertoires were sequenced by different laboratories using diverse techniques, in order to increase sequencing depth and limit assay-specific biases. Leukapheresis yielded between about 0.8 and 9.5 billion PBMCs per donor.

Trimming leaves V shorter by 2 bases and J shorter by 5 bases, with the junction holding 2 bases beyond the gene matches. CDR1 SGHTA and CDR2 FQGNSA are derived from the germline V gene. Including cysteine and phenylalanine, the CDR3 has 15 amino acids. Only the CDR3 region is kept as DNA, spanning 45 bases read in frame from base 1. The donors were healthy, HIV-negative adults who had no recently reported acute infections or vaccinations. Only Caucasian adults living in Nashville, Tennessee, USA were represented among the donors. Magnetic negative selection was used to enrich CD4+ T cells, after which naive cells were positively selected on CD45RA and the negative fraction became the memory subset. After blood collection by leukapheresis, PBMCs were isolated using Ficoll-Histopaque density gradient centrifugation and then cryopreserved in the vapor phase of liquid nitrogen. Analytical flow cytometry was used to check the purity and quantity of every magnetically sorted T cell population. Each sorted fraction had its genomic DNA isolated and then quantified by UV absorbance on a Nanodrop 2000c.

Study-wide findings and limitations: Because the study included only a small number of donors, the genetic and exposure-history diversity represented was limited. Only blood was sampled, and tissue TCR repertoires likely differ from those in blood. Naive subsets generally had larger estimated clonotype richness than memory subsets did. Based on pairwise subsampling, the degree of clonotype sharing among donors was expected to be affected by sequencing depth. Clonotypes shared by all four sorted-subset donors showed higher generation probabilities than non-shared clonotypes. Rarefaction of sorted-subset datasets indicated incomplete sequencing despite the large sequencing depth. Sharing across a few donors was observed for roughly 5.4% of naive CD4, over 3% of naive CD8, about 2.5% of memory CD4, and over 0.3% of memory CD8 clonotypes.

Sequencing was carried out using memory CD4+ T cells from PBMCs. Reading the label with the study, this specimen's cell subset or site is: CD45RA-negative fraction. The source of this sequence is a man aged 18 to 30 in good health. Some clones in this sample may be carry-over from other donors' samples. Here the chain combines TRBV7-2 and TRBJ2-2; TRBD1 agrees with 10 junctional bases. The DNA sequence follows: TGTGCCAGCAGCTTACGGACAGGGGGGACCGGGGAGCTGTTTTTT. This sequence encodes CASSLRTGGTGELFF.